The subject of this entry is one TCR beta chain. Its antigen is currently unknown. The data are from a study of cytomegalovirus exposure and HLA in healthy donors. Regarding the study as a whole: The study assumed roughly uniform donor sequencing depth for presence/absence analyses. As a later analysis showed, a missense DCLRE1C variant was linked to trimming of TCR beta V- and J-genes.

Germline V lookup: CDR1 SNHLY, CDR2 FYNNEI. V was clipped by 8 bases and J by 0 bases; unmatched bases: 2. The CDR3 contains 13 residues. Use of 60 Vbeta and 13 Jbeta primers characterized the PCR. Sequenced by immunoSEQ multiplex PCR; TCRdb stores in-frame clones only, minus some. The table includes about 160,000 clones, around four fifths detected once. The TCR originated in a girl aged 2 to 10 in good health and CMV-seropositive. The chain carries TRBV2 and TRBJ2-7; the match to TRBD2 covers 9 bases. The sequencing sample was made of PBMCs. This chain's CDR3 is CASAGGVSYEQYF. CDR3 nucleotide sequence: TGTGCCAGCGCGGGAGGGGTCTCCTACGAGCAGTACTTC.